Following are 8 T cell receptor beta chains from one sample sequenced in a study of blood T cell repertoires in COVID-19. Libraries were prepared by immunoSEQ multiplex PCR; TCRdb keeps only in-frame clonotypes and omits some of them. The sample yields approximately 260,000 clones, about nine tenths seen once. Sequences were obtained from PBMCs or T cells enriched from blood (not recorded which). Receptors were obtained from a woman in her forties with acute COVID-19.

This chain joins TRBV11-2 and TRBJ2-2; TRBD2 is a possible D gene (6 bases). The germline V gene has CDR1 SGHAT and CDR2 FQNNGV. This CDR3 spans 18 amino acids. V lost 1 base and J lost 1, with 16 bases in between. CDR3 sequence: CASSLAGAGYQNTGELFF. CDR3 DNA sequence: TGTGCCAGCAGCTTAGCCGGCGCGGGATATCAGAACACCGGGGAGCTGTTTTTT. The full variable domain, in which reference TRBV11-2 and TRBJ2-2 provide the parts outside the CDR3, is EAGVAQSPRYKIIEKRQSVAFWCNPISGHATLYWYQQILGQGPKLLIQFQNNGVVDDSQLPKDRFSAERLKGVDSTLKIQPAKLEDSAVYLCASSLAGAGYQNTGELFFGEGSRLTVL.

This chain links TRBV18 with TRBJ1-2; D may be TRBD1 (6 bases). The germline V gene encodes CDR1 KGHSH and CDR2 LQKENI. The CDR3 runs 17 residues. Trimming removed 2 bases at V and 1 base at J, with 17 bases between. CDR3 sequence: CASSPFSDRSNNYGYTF. The CDR3, as DNA: TGTGCCAGCTCACCATTTTCCGACAGGAGTAATAACTATGGCTACACCTTC.

The gene calls are TRBV5-4 and TRBJ1-6; 7 nucleotides align to TRBD1. CDR3 length equals 15 residues. With V trimmed by 4 bases and J by 10 bases, 11 bases remained unmatched. CDR1 and CDR2 from the germline V gene are SGHNT and YYREEE (reference sequence). The CDR3 nucleotides read TGTGCCAGCAGCCCGACAGGGCCGGGGCAATCACCCCTCCACTTT. Translating it yields CASSPTGPGQSPLHF.

The rearrangement links TRBV24-1 to TRBJ2-3, with 10 bases matching TRBD2. This CDR3 comprises 15 residues. CDR1 is KGHDR and CDR2 is SFDVKD in the germline V gene. With V trimmed by 4 bases and J by 4 bases, 4 bases remained unmatched. The CDR3 spells CATSDPSGSPDTQYF. In DNA, the CDR3 is TGTGCCACCAGTGACCCTAGCGGGAGTCCAGATACGCAGTATTTT.

The chain recombines TRBV12-3 or TRBV12-4 with TRBJ1-2, with D possibly matching TRBD1 (5 bases). The CDR3 spans 12 residues. V lost 4 bases and J 5 bases, leaving 8 bases between the germline ends. Here the CDR3 reads CASSSTAYGYTF. The CDR3 DNA sequence: TGTGCCAGCAGTTCGACAGCATATGGCTACACCTTC.

The chain combines TRBV24-1 with TRBJ2-3; unclear D gene. Germline values: CDR1 KGHDR, CDR2 SFDVKD. V lost 3 bases to trimming and J lost 0 bases, with 3 bases between them. CDR3 length equals 13 residues. The CDR3 DNA reads TGTGCCACCAGTGATCCTAGCACAGATACGCAGTATTTT. It yields the protein CATSDPSTDTQYF.

This sequence joins TRBV30 and TRBJ1-1; a weak D match, TRBD1 (6 bases). In germline, CDR1 is GTSNPN, CDR2 SVGIG (reference sequence). CDR3 length: 14 amino acids. With 1 base removed from V and 6 bases from J, the gap between germline ends came to 15 bases. The CDR3 region is CAWSDKQGYSEAFF. The CDR3 region has the DNA TGTGCCTGGAGTGACAAACAGGGATATTCTGAAGCTTTCTTT. Based on the CDR3 plus reference TRBV30 and TRBJ1-1, the full variable domain is SQTIHQWPATLVQPVGSPLSLECTVEGTSNPNLYWYRQAAGRGLQLLFYSVGIGQISSEVPQNLSASRPQDRQFILSSKKLLLSDSGFYLCAWSDKQGYSEAFFGQGTRLTVV.

The chain couples TRBV2 to TRBJ2-7; TRBD1 aligns across 7 bases. The CDR3 runs 13 residues. The germline gives CDR1 SNHLY, CDR2 FYNNEI. The ends lost 6 bases at V and 7 bases at J; junction bases unmatched: 9. CDR3 region: CASSVDRPGEQYF. CDR3 bases: TGTGCCAGCAGCGTGGACAGGCCTGGGGAGCAGTACTTC.